The 17 T cell receptor beta chains below were found in one sample sequenced in a study of T cell responses to AZD1222 COVID-19 vaccine. Method: immunoSEQ multiplex PCR; TCRdb's copy keeps in-frame clones and lacks some. The table shows about 120,000 clones, with 70% to 90% occurring only once. This specimen was peripheral blood, taken on day 0 of AZD1222 vaccination. These receptors all stem from an adult in good health.

This chain joins TRBV28 and TRBJ1-1, with D hard to call. Germline V gene sequence: CDR1 MDHEN, CDR2 SYDVKM. The CDR3 loop spans 13 amino acids. Trimming took 0 bases from V and 4 from J, leaving 6 bases between them. For the CDR3, the DNA is TGTGCCAGCAGTTTATGGTCGAGCACTGAAGCTTTCTTT. Translation: CASSLWSSTEAFF. Filled out from reference TRBV28 and TRBJ1-1, the complete variable domain reads DVKVTQSSRYLVKRTGEKVFLECVQDMDHENMFWYRQDPGLGLRLIYFSYDVKMKEKGDIPEGYSVSREKKERFSLILESASTNQTSMYLCASSLWSSTEAFFGQGTRLTVV.

J is TRBJ2-7 and V is TRBV5-1; no reliable D call. Trimming took off 0 bases at V and 6 bases at J, with 10 bases between the two ends. The CDR3 has 13 residues. Germline CDR1 reads SGHRS; CDR2 reads YFSETQ. The CDR3 protein is CASSLDPVGEQYF. CDR3 nucleotides: TGCGCCAGCAGCTTGGACCCCGTAGGCGAGCAGTACTTC.

This clone came up once. The rearrangement uses TRBV9 and TRBJ2-7; TRBD2 is a possible D gene (5 bases). CDR1 and CDR2 from the germline V gene are SGDLS and YYNGEE. The CDR3 totals 16 residues. V lost 0 bases and J 1 base, leaving 14 bases between the germline ends. The CDR3 region has the DNA TGTGCCAGCAGCGTAGCTTTCGGGGAGCCATCCTACGAGCAGTACTTC. Its translation is CASSVAFGEPSYEQYF.

This chain connects TRBV19 to TRBJ2-5, with TRBD1 matching 9 bases. The CDR3 loop spans 15 amino acids. The germline V gene encodes CDR1 LNHDA and CDR2 SQIVND (reference sequence). V lost 5 bases and J lost 2; bases outside the gene matches: 6. CDR3 sequence: CASSAGQGWQETQYF. In DNA, the CDR3 is TGTGCCAGTAGTGCGGGACAGGGATGGCAAGAGACCCAGTACTTC. Full variable domain (missing parts from reference TRBV19 and TRBJ2-5): DGGITQSPKYLFRKEGQNVTLSCEQNLNHDAMYWYRQDPGQGLRLIYYSQIVNDFQKGDIAEGYSVSREKKESFPLTVTSAQKNPTAFYLCASSAGQGWQETQYFGPGTRLLVL.

The V gene is TRBV5-6, the J gene TRBJ2-7; D may be TRBD1 (6 bases). The ends were cut back, 5 bases at V and 0 bases at J, with 12 bases in the middle. The CDR3 is made up of 14 amino acids. CDR1 is SGHDT and CDR2 is YYEEEE in the germline V gene. The CDR3 here is CASRSQGSSYEQYF. The CDR3 region has the DNA TGTGCCAGCAGATCACAGGGAAGCTCCTACGAGCAGTACTTC.

The chain uses TRBV11-3 and TRBJ2-1; tentatively, D is TRBD2 (5 bases). The ends were cut back, 2 bases at V and 0 bases at J, with 11 bases in the middle. Germline V CDR1 and CDR2: SGHNT, YENEEA. CDR3 length equals 16 residues. The CDR3 nucleotides are TGTGCCAGCAGCTTATATGGGAGAGCCTCCTACAATGAGCAGTTCTTC. Residues: CASSLYGRASYNEQFF.

For the CDR3, the DNA is TGCGCCAGCAGCTTGACGGCCGGGAGGGACGCGGGCTACACCTTC. It is translated as CASSLTAGRDAGYTF. This chain connects TRBV5-1 to TRBJ1-2, with TRBD1 as a possible D gene (5 bases). Germline CDR1 SGHRS, CDR2 YFSETQ. The length of the CDR3 is 15 residues. Trimming removed 1 base at V and 8 bases at J, with 18 bases between.

As to this clone: Other DNA sequences in this sample translate to the same CDR3. The chain couples TRBV11-2 to TRBJ2-1; 8 bases map to TRBD2. Per germline, CDR1 SGHAT and CDR2 FQNNGV. Trimming removed 1 base from V and 4 bases from J; junction bases left unmatched: 3. The CDR3 extends over 15 amino acids. The CDR3 DNA is TGTGCCAGCAGCTTAGCGAGCGGGGGATACAATGAGCAGTTCTTC. This encodes CASSLASGGYNEQFF.

V usage is TRBV2 and J usage is TRBJ2-1, with 8 positions matching TRBD2. This CDR3 has 15 residues. With 3 bases clipped from V and 2 bases from J, the junction kept 3 bases outside the gene matches. Germline CDR1 SNHLY, CDR2 FYNNEI. CDR3 sequence reads: CASSEGREAYNEQFF. The CDR3 DNA reads as TGTGCCAGCAGTGAGGGGCGGGAGGCCTACAATGAGCAGTTCTTC.

The genes are TRBV19 and TRBJ1-2; TRBD1 might be the D (5 bases). V was cut by 10 bases and J by 5 bases, with 14 bases left in between. The CDR3 extends over 12 amino acids. Germline CDR1 and CDR2: LNHDA and SQIVND (reference sequence). CDR3 loop: CATQGGEYGYTF. For the CDR3, the DNA is TGTGCCACCCAGGGTGGGGAATATGGCTACACCTTC. The variable domain in full, completed from reference TRBV19 and TRBJ1-2, reads DGGITQSPKYLFRKEGQNVTLSCEQNLNHDAMYWYRQDPGQGLRLIYYSQIVNDFQKGDIAEGYSVSREKKESFPLTVTSAQKNPTAFYLCATQGGEYGYTFGSGTRLTVV.

The gene calls are TRBV11-3 and TRBJ2-1; 9 bases match TRBD2. The CDR3 is 16 residues long. The trim removed 1 base at V and 2 bases at J, leaving 3 bases unmatched. Germline values: CDR1 SGHNT, CDR2 YENEEA. The CDR3 region is CASSLGAGGPYNEQFF. CDR3 nucleotides: TGTGCCAGCAGCTTAGGGGCGGGAGGGCCCTACAATGAGCAGTTCTTC.

This clone was picked up one time. This rearrangement joins TRBV7-2 to TRBJ2-1; 13 bases map to TRBD2. CDR3 length: 16 amino acids. Germline CDR1 is SGHTA and CDR2 is FQGNSA. J was trimmed by 2 bases and V by 5 bases; bases with no gene match: 3. Here the CDR3 DNA reads TGTGCCAGCAGCGGGGGACTAGCGGGGCCCTACAATGAGCAGTTCTTC. This translates into CASSGGLAGPYNEQFF.

This chain links TRBV6-5 with TRBJ1-1; D remains ambiguous. With 6 bases removed from V and 5 bases from J, the gap between germline ends came to 13 bases. This CDR3 spans 13 amino acids. Germline CDR1 and CDR2: MNHEY and SVGAGI. The DNA for the CDR3 is TGTGCCAGCAGCCAGACTGGAGGTACTGAAGCTTTCTTT. Protein product: CASSQTGGTEAFF.

This clone occurred a few times. The chain carries TRBV27 and TRBJ1-2; no clear D gene. Trimming took 2 bases from V and 2 from J, leaving 9 bases between them. CDR1 is MNHEY, CDR2 SMNVEV, per germline (reference sequence). The CDR3 contains 14 residues. CDR3 in amino acids: CASSLRAENYGYTF. As DNA, the CDR3 is TGTGCCAGCAGTTTAAGGGCAGAAAACTATGGCTACACCTTC.

V gene TRBV24-1 combines with J gene TRBJ2-2; D gene ambiguous. The CDR3 loop spans 17 amino acids. The germline V gene has CDR1 KGHDR and CDR2 SFDVKD. V was clipped by 1 base and J by 6 bases, with 17 bases between them. CDR3 in DNA: TGTGCCACCAGTGATTTAAAGAATTTAGTTGGCCCCGGGGAGCTGTTTTTT. Protein product: CATSDLKNLVGPGELFF.

The chain couples TRBV29-1 to TRBJ2-7, with D possibly matching TRBD2 (5 bases). This CDR3 spans 11 amino acids. CDR1 SQVTM and CDR2 ANQGSEA come from the germline V gene. Trimming pared 7 bases from V and 7 bases from J, leaving 14 bases between. The CDR3, as DNA: TGCAGCGCCTCGACCCGGGGTGAGCAGTACTTC. Protein: CSASTRGEQYF.

The chain carries TRBV6-1 and TRBJ1-1; TRBD1 matches 9 bases. The CDR3 has 15 amino acids. The junction had 3 bases not matched to a gene; V was cut back by 0 bases and J by 4 bases. Germline assignment: CDR1 MNHNS and CDR2 SASEGT. CDR3 sequence: CASSEAATGGTEAFF. Here the CDR3 DNA reads TGTGCCAGCAGTGAAGCGGCGACAGGGGGCACTGAAGCTTTCTTT.